These 25 T cell receptor beta chains share one sample of origin, sequenced in a study of blood T cell repertoires in COVID-19. The assay was immunoSEQ multiplex PCR, and TCRdb's table has in-frame clones only and misses some. The table has approximately 150,000 clones, more than 65% seen once. The sequencing sample was made of PBMCs or T cells enriched from blood (not recorded which). The receptor set was obtained from a woman in her thirties or forties with acute COVID-19.

The V gene is TRBV6-1, the J gene TRBJ1-3; TRBD1 agrees at 12 bases. Germline CDR1 is MNHNS and CDR2 is SASEGT. The CDR3 has 17 residues. With 0 bases clipped from V and 7 bases from J, the junction kept 7 bases outside the gene matches. CDR3 nucleotide sequence: TGTGCCAGCAGTGAAGCGCGGGACAGGGGGCAAAGGAACACCATATATTTT. This codes for CASSEARDRGQRNTIYF.

This rearrangement joins TRBV7-3 to TRBJ2-1; 9 nucleotides agree with TRBD1. Germline CDR1 is SGHTA and CDR2 is FQGTGA. This CDR3 comprises 16 residues. The J segment lost 6 bases and the V segment lost 2 bases, leaving 8 bases of the junction unmatched. CDR3 sequence (DNA): TGTGCCAGCAGCTTACCGGGACAGGGAGGTCGCAATGAGCAGTTCTTC. Protein product: CASSLPGQGGRNEQFF. Full variable domain (outside the CDR3, taken from reference TRBV7-3 and TRBJ2-1): GAGVSQTPSNKVTEKGKYVELRCDPISGHTALYWYRQSLGQGPEFLIYFQGTGAADDSGLPNDRFFAVRPEGSVSTLKIQRTERGDSAVYLCASSLPGQGGRNEQFFGPGTRLTVL.

V gene TRBV7-9 combines with J gene TRBJ1-1; D is undetermined. Germline V gene sequence: CDR1 SEHNR, CDR2 FQNEAQ (reference sequence). V lost 2 bases, J lost 0 bases, and 4 bases lay in between. The length of the CDR3 is 13 residues. The CDR3 DNA reads as TGTGCCAGCAGCTTACCCATGAACACTGAAGCTTTCTTT. Its translation: CASSLPMNTEAFF. Combining the CDR3 with reference TRBV7-9 and TRBJ1-1 gives the whole variable domain DTGVSQNPRHKITKRGQNVTFRCDPISEHNRLYWYRQTLGQGPEFLTYFQNEAQLEKSRLLSDRFSAERPKGSFSTLEIQRTEQGDSAMYLCASSLPMNTEAFFGQGTRLTVV.

V and J are TRBV29-1 and TRBJ1-2; the match to TRBD1 covers 7 bases. J gave up 8 bases and V 6 bases, and 12 bases lay outside the gene matches. This CDR3 has 13 residues. The germline CDR1 and CDR2 sequences are SQVTM and ANQGSEA. The chain's CDR3 is CSVVRDSDGGYTF. In nucleotides, the CDR3 is TGCAGCGTGGTCCGGGACAGCGACGGGGGCTACACCTTC. The entire variable domain, with the rest obtained from reference TRBV29-1 and TRBJ1-2, is as follows: SAVISQKPSRDICQRGTSLTIQCQVDSQVTMMFWYRQQPGQSLTLIATANQGSEATYESGFVIDKFPISRPNLTFSTLTVSNMSPEDSSIYLCSVVRDSDGGYTFGSGTRLTVV.

This sequence joins TRBV30 and TRBJ1-1; no firm D call. The CDR3 has 12 amino acids. V lost 1 base and J 4 bases, leaving 7 bases between the germline ends. Germline assignment: CDR1 GTSNPN and CDR2 SVGIG (reference sequence). DNA of the CDR3: TGTGCCTGGAGTGACACGGGCACTGAAGCTTTCTTT. It yields the protein CAWSDTGTEAFF.

This chain connects TRBV10-2 to TRBJ2-7, with TRBD2 matching over 9 bases. V shed 3 bases, J shed 4 bases, and the junction held 4 bases outside the gene matches. The germline CDR1 and CDR2 sequences are WSHSY and SAAADI. This CDR3 is 14 amino acids long. CDR3 coding DNA: TGCGCCAGCAGTGACCTAGCGGGAACATACGAGCAGTACGTC. It codes for CASSDLAGTYEQYV.

V usage is TRBV2 and J usage is TRBJ1-6; 7 bases fit TRBD1. Germline trimming cut 5 bases from V and 6 bases from J; bases unmatched to any gene: 4. Looked up from germline, CDR1 is SNHLY and CDR2 is FYNNEI. CDR3 size: 14 residues. DNA of the CDR3: TGTGCCAGCAGTACAGGGGCTATTAATTCACCCCTCCACTTT. Its protein product is CASSTGAINSPLHF. Variable domain in full (rest from reference TRBV2 and TRBJ1-6): EPEVTQTPSHQVTQMGQEVILRCVPISNHLYFYWYRQILGQKVEFLVSFYNNEISEKSEIFDDQFSVERPDGSNFTLKIRSTKLEDSAMYFCASSTGAINSPLHFGNGTRLTVT.

This clone was counted once. Here the CDR3 DNA reads TGTGCCAGCATCTTACAGAGCTCCTATAATTCACCCCTCCACTTT. Amino acids: CASILQSSYNSPLHF. The V gene is TRBV2, the J gene TRBJ1-6; D is ambiguous. Germline values: CDR1 SNHLY, CDR2 FYNNEI. CDR3 length: 15 residues. With 7 bases removed from V and 0 bases from J, the gap between germline ends came to 10 bases.

The chain combines TRBV19 with TRBJ2-5, with 7 bases that match TRBD2. V lost 3 bases and J lost 4; bases outside the gene matches: 2. The germline gives CDR1 LNHDA, CDR2 SQIVND (reference sequence). This CDR3 is 13 amino acids long. CDR3 coding DNA: TGTGCCAGTAGTATTTCTAGCGGAGAGACCCAGTACTTC. Encoded protein: CASSISSGETQYF.

The sample holds one count of this clone. The gene calls are TRBV5-1 and TRBJ2-4; no reliable D call. Germline CDR1 reads SGHRS; CDR2 reads YFSETQ. Between the trimmed V and J ends, which lost 4 bases and 0 bases, there was a span of 14 bases. The CDR3 length is 16 residues. CDR3 sequence reads: CASSPEVAQAKNIQYF. The DNA of the CDR3 is TGCGCCAGCAGCCCAGAGGTAGCCCAAGCCAAAAACATTCAGTACTTC.

The chain employs TRBV6-1 and TRBJ2-1; TRBD2 matches at 8 bases. The CDR3 consists of 16 residues. The trim removed 2 bases at V and 2 bases at J, leaving 5 bases unmatched. Germline V gene sequence: CDR1 MNHNS, CDR2 SASEGT. CDR3 coding DNA: TGTGCCAGCAGTGAATTCTGGCGGGAGGCCTACAATGAGCAGTTCTTC. Encoded protein: CASSEFWREAYNEQFF.

The chain is built from TRBV10-2 and TRBJ2-6, with 7 bases that match TRBD1. Germline V gives CDR1 WSHSY, CDR2 SAAADI. The CDR3 is 16 amino acids. J lost 3 bases, V lost 6 bases, and 8 bases had no gene match. The CDR3 region is CASRATGSGGANVLTF. As DNA, the CDR3 is TGCGCCAGCAGGGCGACAGGGTCGGGTGGGGCCAACGTCCTGACTTTC.

The chain recombines TRBV5-1 with TRBJ2-6; 16 positions match TRBD2. CDR1 is SGHRS, CDR2 YFSETQ, per germline. V shed 9 bases and J 0 bases; nucleotides not matched to a gene: 9. The CDR3 covers 19 residues. The CDR3 nucleotides read TGCGCCACCAGGGGACTAGCGGGAGGGCCTCACTCTGGGGCCAACGTCCTGACTTTC. This encodes CATRGLAGGPHSGANVLTF. Full variable domain (outside the CDR3, taken from reference TRBV5-1 and TRBJ2-6): KAGVTQTPRYLIKTRGQQVTLSCSPISGHRSVSWYQQTPGQGLQFLFEYFSETQRNKGNFPGRFSGRQFSNSRSEMNVSTLELGDSALYLCATRGLAGGPHSGANVLTFGAGSRLTVL.

The chain combines TRBV7-2 with TRBJ2-5; TRBD2 matches at 15 bases. The CDR3 is 18 residues long. V shed 4 bases and J 4 bases; nucleotides not matched to a gene: 10. In germline, CDR1 is SGHTA, CDR2 FQGNSA. The CDR3 DNA sequence: TGTGCCAGCAGCTCCGGGGGACTAGCGGGAGGAGGACGAGAGACCCAGTACTTC. It yields the protein CASSSGGLAGGGRETQYF.

V and J are TRBV5-1 and TRBJ2-3; D may be TRBD2 (6 bases). The germline gives CDR1 SGHRS, CDR2 YFSETQ. CDR3 length: 15 amino acids. Trimming cost V 0 bases and J 4 bases, with 12 bases left between them. The CDR3 sequence: CASSLGVGGADTQYF. For the CDR3, the DNA is TGCGCCAGCAGCTTGGGGGTAGGCGGGGCAGATACGCAGTATTTT. Full variable domain (missing parts from reference TRBV5-1 and TRBJ2-3): KAGVTQTPRYLIKTRGQQVTLSCSPISGHRSVSWYQQTPGQGLQFLFEYFSETQRNKGNFPGRFSGRQFSNSRSEMNVSTLELGDSALYLCASSLGVGGADTQYFGPGTRLTVL.

This clone was seen only a few times. The chain employs TRBV5-4 and TRBJ2-2; a possible D gene is TRBD1 (5 bases). Trimming pared 4 bases from V and 4 bases from J, leaving 8 bases between. Germline-derived CDR1 and CDR2 are SGHNT and YYREEE (reference sequence). CDR3 length: 13 residues. Written as DNA, the CDR3 is TGTGCCAGCAGCCGCCAGGGCACCGGGGAGCTGTTTTTT. Its translation is CASSRQGTGELFF.

The chain is built from TRBV6-2 or TRBV6-3 and TRBJ2-1, with D possibly being TRBD2 (7 bases). Germline CDR1 is MNHEY and CDR2 is SVGEGT. Trimming left V 6 bases short and J 5 bases short, with 14 bases between. The CDR3 totals 14 residues. The CDR3 DNA reads as TGTGCCAGCAGCCTAAGGGGGGGTCACAATGAGCAGTTCTTC. Amino acid sequence: CASSLRGGHNEQFF.

V usage is TRBV18 and J usage is TRBJ2-7; TRBD2 agrees at 7 bases. With 6 bases clipped from V and 6 bases from J, the junction kept 17 bases outside the gene matches. This CDR3 is 16 amino acids long. The V gene's germline CDR1 is KGHSH and CDR2 LQKENI. As DNA, the CDR3 is TGTGCCAGCTCTCCCACTGGCGGGAGAGGGTCGGGCGAGCAGTACGTC. This codes for CASSPTGGRGSGEQYV.

This clone was observed a single time. Here the CDR3 reads CASSPTGTGLMGGYTF. CDR3 sequence (DNA): TGTGCCAGCTCACCCACTGGGACAGGGCTTATGGGTGGCTACACCTTC. J is TRBJ1-2 and V is TRBV18, with 9 bases identical to TRBD1. CDR1 and CDR2 from the germline V gene are KGHSH and LQKENI. The CDR3 runs 16 residues. V gave up 3 bases and J gave up 7 bases; unmatched junction bases: 12.

V usage is TRBV6-6 and J usage is TRBJ2-5, with 9 nucleotides matching TRBD1. V lost 6 bases and J lost 5; bases outside the gene matches: 7. Germline V CDR1 and CDR2: MNHNY, SVGAGI (reference sequence). The CDR3 is 14 residues long. CDR3 sequence reads: CASRGQGGQETQYF. Here the CDR3 DNA reads TGTGCCAGCAGGGGACAGGGCGGGCAGGAGACCCAGTACTTC.

The CDR3 DNA reads as TGTGCTAGTGGTTTGGGGCTAGCGGGGTACCAAGAGACCCAGTACTTC. This encodes CASGLGLAGYQETQYF. The rearrangement links TRBV12-5 to TRBJ2-5, with 9 positions matching TRBD2. V was pared by 1 base and J by 0 bases, with 3 bases of the junction left unmatched. Germline V gene data show CDR1 as LGHNT and CDR2 as FRNRAP. This CDR3 contains 16 residues.

In its sample, this clone was seen once. The gene calls are TRBV18 and TRBJ2-1; a weak D match, TRBD2 (6 bases). This CDR3 contains 12 residues. V was clipped by 2 bases and J by 8 bases, with 7 bases between them. CDR1 and CDR2 from the germline V gene are KGHSH and LQKENI. The CDR3 is CASSPGEDEQFF. The CDR3 bases are TGTGCCAGCTCACCAGGGGAGGATGAGCAGTTCTTC.

A few counts support this clone. V gene TRBV6-5 combines with J gene TRBJ2-1; TRBD1 matches 7 bases. This CDR3 contains 14 residues. Trimming at V came to 6 bases and at J to 4 bases, leaving 6 bases not matched to a gene. Germline CDR1 reads MNHEY; CDR2 reads SVGAGI. The CDR3 DNA reads TGTGCCAGCAGCAGGGGGACGGAATACAATGAGCAGTTCTTC. Its protein product is CASSRGTEYNEQFF.

V and J are TRBV27 and TRBJ1-6, with 9 bases matching TRBD1. Germline trimming cut 3 bases from V and 11 bases from J; bases unmatched to any gene: 11. CDR3 length: 16 amino acids. Germline V gene data show CDR1 as MNHEY and CDR2 as SMNVEV (reference sequence). The CDR3 nucleotides are TGTGCCAGCAGTTTGTCCTGGGACAGGGCCAAAACACCCCTCCACTTT. Translating it yields CASSLSWDRAKTPLHF.

This chain joins TRBV2 and TRBJ1-5, with D possibly being TRBD1 (5 bases). Per the germline V gene, CDR1 is SNHLY and CDR2 is FYNNEI. This CDR3 region has 12 residues. Between the trimmed V and J ends, which lost 4 bases and 7 bases, there was a span of 8 bases. CDR3 bases: TGTGCCAGCAGTGGAACAGGCCAGCCCCAGCATTTT. It yields the protein CASSGTGQPQHF.